This TCR beta chain stems from a study of shared clonotypes between healthy human individuals. The repertoire was sequenced with immunoSEQ multiplex PCR; TCRdb's copy has only in-frame clones and lacks some. This table holds around 1,900,000 clones, around 93% found once. CD45RO-negative cells were positively selected for CCR7, leaving out terminally differentiated effector memory CD45RA+ cells. This clone was counted a single time. Its antigen is still unknown. This specimen includes other DNA sequences encoding the same CDR3. Germline values: CDR1 SEHNR, CDR2 FQNEAQ (reference sequence). The CDR3 totals 12 residues. Trimming removed 6 bases from V and 3 bases from J, with 9 bases in between. Study-level results: Sampling involved blood alone; tissue repertoires likely differ. When compared with the clonotypes that were shared by all four sorted-subset donors, the non-shared clonotypes turned out to have lower generation probabilities.

The receptor was isolated from a young man in good health. Some clones in this sample may be carry-over from other donors' samples. The sample was naive CD8+ T cells from PBMCs. This chain links TRBV7-9 with TRBJ2-7; D is unresolved. The DNA for the CDR3 is TGTGCCAGCAGTTCAGACCTCTACGAGCAGTACTTC. Its translation: CASSSDLYEQYF.